One sample yielded the 7 T cell receptor beta chains listed below, sequenced in a study of vaccination and CD4 T cells after COVID-19. Regarding treatment: roughly ten-day PBMC culture with coronavirus spike peptide pools or control peptides (ViraFEST assay). Their specific antigens are unknown. Scientists ran DNA taken from cultured CD4+ T cells through the Oncomine TCR Beta short-read assay for sequencing. TCRdb redid the calling of the PCR reads with MiXCR, one entry per CDR3 protein. The sample yields approximately 8,300 distinct CDR3 sequences, about 57% seen once. This specimen was cultured CD4+ T cells from blood, taken after SARS-CoV-2 vaccination. These receptors came from a human donor with COVID-19.

The J gene is TRBJ2-5, the V gene TRBV20-1, with D unclear. Trimming stripped 5 bases from V and 5 bases from J, with 30 bases between. CDR1 DFQATT and CDR2 SNEGSKA come from the germline V gene (reference sequence). The CDR3 runs to 18 residues. The CDR3 region is CSALKIGVSSELSETQYF. As DNA, the CDR3 is TGCAGTGCTCTTAAGATTGGGGTATCGTCTGAGCTCTCGGAGACCCAGTACTTC.

The chain recombines TRBV27 with TRBJ1-5; no clear D. The germline gives CDR1 MNHEY, CDR2 SMNVEV (reference sequence). V lost 6 bases, J lost 0 bases, and 12 bases lay in between. The CDR3 contains 15 residues. The CDR3 spells CASRLALNSNQPQHF. As DNA, the CDR3 is TGTGCCAGCAGGCTTGCCCTGAATAGCAATCAGCCCCAGCATTTT.

The chain links TRBV11-3 to TRBJ1-2; D is unclear. V lost 0 bases and J 1 base, leaving 18 bases between the germline ends. The CDR3 is 18 residues long. Per the germline V gene, CDR1 is SGHNT and CDR2 is YENEEA. In DNA form, the CDR3 reads TGTGCCAGCAGCTTAGATAGTTCACCCGGCACGTTTAACTATGGCTACACCTTC. This gives the protein CASSLDSSPGTFNYGYTF.

The sample holds a few counts of this clonotype. This rearrangement joins TRBV12-3 or TRBV12-4 to TRBJ1-2, with TRBD1 as a possible D gene (5 bases). V lost 7 bases and J 7 bases, leaving 19 bases between the germline ends. The CDR3 has 14 residues. The CDR3 protein is CASTKTGGERGYTF. CDR3 nucleotide sequence: TGTGCCAGCACCAAAACTGGAGGGGAACGTGGCTACACCTTC.

The V and J genes are TRBV12-3 or TRBV12-4 and TRBJ2-3; D possibly matches TRBD1 or TRBD2 (6 bases each). The V end lost 6 bases, the J end lost 6 bases, and 16 bases lay between the germline ends. This CDR3 is 14 amino acids long. The CDR3 coding sequence is TGTGCCAGCAGAGCCGGAAGGGGGAGGGATACGCAGTATTTT. Its protein product is CASRAGRGRDTQYF.

DNA for the CDR3: TGTGCCAGCTTGGAGTTATTGGGCAATCAGCCCCAGCATTTT. Translating it yields CASLELLGNQPQHF. This chain links TRBV6-1 with TRBJ1-5, with unresolved D. The CDR3 covers 14 residues. Trimming stripped 8 bases from V and 2 bases from J, with 13 bases between. Looked up from germline, CDR1 is MNHNS and CDR2 is SASEGT.

This chain links TRBV6-5 with TRBJ1-5; D ambiguous. CDR1 is MNHEY, CDR2 SVGAGI, per germline. V lost 2 bases, J lost 2 bases, and 4 bases lay in between. The CDR3 length is 13 residues. The CDR3 DNA reads TGTGCCAGCAGTTACAGGGGCAATCAGCCCCAGCATTTT. This codes for CASSYRGNQPQHF.